Below are 5 T cell receptor beta chains sequenced from a single sample in a study of Ad26.COV2.S vaccination and SARS-CoV-2 variants. Treatment of the sample: some 20 received Ad26.COV2.S at low or high dose, single or two shots; several received placebo; per-sample allocation not given. The investigators took samples on day 63 after the first vaccine or placebo injection. Sequencing used immunoSEQ multiplex PCR; TCRdb keeps in-frame clones, though not all of them. The sample shows around 320,000 clones, 80% to 90% of them seen only once. Sample: peripheral blood, taken in a trial of Ad26.COV2.S vaccine versus placebo. The source of these receptors is a person between 18 and 60 years old who received the Ad26.COV2.S COVID-19 vaccine or a placebo.

This chain joins TRBV3-1 (or the pseudogene TRBV3-2) and TRBJ2-7; 7 bases align to TRBD1. Losses at the gene ends were 1 base for V and 3 bases for J; bases not matched to a gene: 6. Germline V gene data show CDR1 as LGHDT and CDR2 as YNNKEL (reference sequence). This CDR3 is built from 15 residues. The CDR3 reads CASSQVGDSVYEQYF. For the CDR3, the DNA is TGTGCCAGCAGCCAAGTAGGGGACAGCGTCTACGAGCAGTACTTC.

This chain uses TRBV18 with TRBJ1-3; D may be TRBD1 (6 bases). V lost 5 bases and J lost 0, with 11 bases in between. Germline CDR1 is KGHSH and CDR2 is LQKENI. The CDR3 totals 15 residues. CDR3: CASSTGQFSGNTIYF. The CDR3, as DNA: TGTGCCAGCTCAACTGGACAGTTCTCTGGAAACACCATATATTTT.

The chain recombines TRBV4-3 with TRBJ2-6; D is possibly TRBD2 (6 bases). Trimming removed 9 bases at V and 4 bases at J, with 16 bases between. CDR1 is LGHNA and CDR2 is YSLEER in the germline V gene. This CDR3 has 15 residues. In DNA, the CDR3 is TGCGCCAGTTCAGCGACGGGGAGGGGGGCCAACGTCCTGACTTTC. This encodes CASSATGRGANVLTF.

The chain combines TRBV9 with TRBJ2-3; 9 nucleotides align to TRBD2. The CDR3 runs 17 residues. Germline V gene sequence: CDR1 SGDLS, CDR2 YYNGEE. Trimming at V came to 0 bases and at J to 5 bases, leaving 10 bases not matched to a gene. CDR3 sequence: CASSVEASGNQLDTQYF. The CDR3 nucleotides read TGTGCCAGCAGCGTAGAGGCTAGCGGGAACCAACTAGATACGCAGTATTTT.

The rearrangement uses TRBV7-8 and TRBJ2-1; D gene uncertain. Germline V gene sequence: CDR1 SGHVS, CDR2 FQNEAQ. Trimming took 3 bases from V and 8 from J, leaving 5 bases between them. This CDR3 comprises 11 residues. Here the CDR3 reads CASSFLDEQFF. CDR3 DNA sequence: TGTGCCAGCAGCTTCCTCGATGAGCAGTTCTTC.